This TCR beta chain was captured in a study of T cell changes during pregnancy in multiple sclerosis. Assay: immunoSEQ multiplex PCR; the TCRdb copy retains only in-frame clones and omits some. The table lists 30,000 to 40,000 clones, approximately 90% of them singletons, with 7.9% in the top ten. The CDR3 is made up of 16 amino acids. Germline CDR1 is LGHNA and CDR2 is YSLEER. V was trimmed by 1 base and J by 4 bases, leaving 11 bases between them. This clone was observed a single time. The chain combines TRBV4-3 with TRBJ1-6; weak D call: TRBD1 (5 bases). The source was CD8+ T cells from peripheral blood mononuclear cells, collected before pregnancy. The origin of this receptor is a female donor with multiple sclerosis, enrolled in a pregnancy study. The CDR3 coding sequence is TGCGCCAGCAGCCAAGGGGCAGGGATTTATAATTCACCCCTCCACTTT. It translates to CASSQGAGIYNSPLHF.